This T cell receptor (beta chain) was documented in a study of blood T cells in healthy people across ages. Findings of the study overall: TCR beta diversity correlated strongly with naive T cell percentage.

This clonotype was found a few times. Its target is not known. Trimming removed 5 bases from V and 2 bases from J; junction bases left unmatched: 7. Germline loops: CDR1 SGHTA, CDR2 FQGNSA. There are 17 residues in the CDR3. Combining a sample-barcoded 5' primer with a J-beta primer mix, a second PCR ran for 7 to 11 cycles. Each cDNA molecule, via a template-switch adaptor with 12 random nucleotides, was tagged. TCRdb analysed the 5' RACE reads with MiXCR anew, one entry per CDR3 protein. Among approximately 690,000 distinct CDR3 sequences, around 38% were seen once, and the ten largest hold about 32%.

Material: blood. This chain joins TRBV7-2 and TRBJ2-6; TRBD1 matches at 9 bases. This sequence originates from a man older than 75 in good health. The DNA of the CDR3 is TGTGCCAGCAGCCATGGGACAGGGACTACTGGGGCCAACGTCCTGACTTTC. Translating gives CASSHGTGTTGANVLTF.